This TCR beta chain derives from a study of blood T cell repertoires in COVID-19. Study-level background: Collection of acute and convalescent COVID-19 samples took place in the United States, Italy and Spain. T cells, B-cell-depleted T cells, or PBMCs supplied cDNA or gDNA.

The Seattle patients joined while their infection was active and were tracked longitudinally afterward. In the original processing: Nucleated cell counts were estimated from reference gene primer amplification. Method: immunoSEQ multiplex PCR; TCRdb's copy keeps in-frame clones and lacks some. V, J and clone size reflect that table, while D and trimming were determined from the DNA. Among about 170,000 clones, 85% were seen once, and the ten largest hold around 8.9%. Germline values: CDR1 MDHEN, CDR2 SYDVKM. The CDR3 runs 13 residues. Trimming cost V 3 bases and J 5 bases, with 8 bases left between them.

Sequenced sample: peripheral blood. The receptor was derived from a woman of 80 years or more with COVID-19, enrolled during active disease. J is TRBJ2-1 and V is TRBV28; the D gene is possibly TRBD2 (5 bases). The CDR3 reads CASSFGNNNEQFF. As DNA, the CDR3 is TGTGCCAGCAGTTTCGGGAATAACAATGAGCAGTTCTTC.